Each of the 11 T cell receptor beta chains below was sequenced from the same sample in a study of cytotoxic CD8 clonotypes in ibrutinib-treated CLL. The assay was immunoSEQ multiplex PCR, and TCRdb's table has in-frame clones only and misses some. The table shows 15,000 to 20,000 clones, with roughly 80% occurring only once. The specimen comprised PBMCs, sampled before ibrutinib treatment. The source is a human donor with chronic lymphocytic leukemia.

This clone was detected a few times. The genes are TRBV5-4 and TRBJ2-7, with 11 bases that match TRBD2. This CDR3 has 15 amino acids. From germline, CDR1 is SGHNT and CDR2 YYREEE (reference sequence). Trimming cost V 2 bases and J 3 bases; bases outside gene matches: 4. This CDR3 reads CASSFTSGGVYEQYF. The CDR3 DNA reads TGTGCCAGCAGCTTTACTAGCGGGGGTGTCTACGAGCAGTACTTC.

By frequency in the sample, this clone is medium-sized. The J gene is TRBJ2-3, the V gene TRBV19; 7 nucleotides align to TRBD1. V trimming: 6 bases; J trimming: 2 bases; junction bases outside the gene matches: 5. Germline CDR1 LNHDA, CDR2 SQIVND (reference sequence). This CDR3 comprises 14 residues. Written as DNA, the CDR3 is TGTGCCAGTAGGTTGGGACAGAACACAGATACGCAGTATTTT. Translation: CASRLGQNTDTQYF.

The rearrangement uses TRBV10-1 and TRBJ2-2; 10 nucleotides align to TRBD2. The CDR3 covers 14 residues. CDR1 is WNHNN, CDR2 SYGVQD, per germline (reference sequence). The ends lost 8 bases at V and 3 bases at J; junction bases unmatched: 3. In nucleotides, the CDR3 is TGCGCCAGCGGAAGCGGGGGGGACACCGGGGAGCTGTTTTTT. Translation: CASGSGGDTGELFF.

CDR3 sequence (DNA): TGTGCCAGCAAGACAATACTAGCGGGGGGGCGGAATGAGCAGTTCTTC. Amino acids: CASKTILAGGRNEQFF. V and J are TRBV28 and TRBJ2-1, with 13 bases matching TRBD2. Germline V gene lookup returns CDR1 MDHEN and CDR2 SYDVKM. The CDR3 is 16 residues long. V trimming: 7 bases; J trimming: 7 bases; junction bases outside the gene matches: 10.

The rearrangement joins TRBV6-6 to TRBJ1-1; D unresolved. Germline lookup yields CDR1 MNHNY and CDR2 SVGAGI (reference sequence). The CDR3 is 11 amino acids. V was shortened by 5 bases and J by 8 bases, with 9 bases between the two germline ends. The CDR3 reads CASSVTVEAFF. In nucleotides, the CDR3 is TGTGCCAGCAGTGTGACGGTAGAAGCTTTCTTT.

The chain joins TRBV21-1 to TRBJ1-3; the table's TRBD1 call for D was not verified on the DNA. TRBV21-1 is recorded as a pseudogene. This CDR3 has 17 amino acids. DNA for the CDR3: TGTGCCAGCAGCAAAGTCGATAGGGGGTGCTCTGGAAACACCATATATTTT. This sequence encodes CASSKVDRGCSGNTIYF.

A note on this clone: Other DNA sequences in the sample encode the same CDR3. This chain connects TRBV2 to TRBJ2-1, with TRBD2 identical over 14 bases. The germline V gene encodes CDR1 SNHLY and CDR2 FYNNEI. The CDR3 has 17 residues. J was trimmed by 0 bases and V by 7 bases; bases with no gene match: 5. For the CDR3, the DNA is TGTGCCAGCATTGGACTAGCGGGGGGTCGCTCCTACAATGAGCAGTTCTTC. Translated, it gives CASIGLAGGRSYNEQFF.

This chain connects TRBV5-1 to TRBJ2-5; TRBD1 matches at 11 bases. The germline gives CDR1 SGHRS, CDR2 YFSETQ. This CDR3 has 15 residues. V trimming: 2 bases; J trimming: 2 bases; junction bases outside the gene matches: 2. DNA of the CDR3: TGCGCCAGCAGCTTACGGGACAGGGGGCAAGAGACCCAGTACTTC. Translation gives CASSLRDRGQETQYF.

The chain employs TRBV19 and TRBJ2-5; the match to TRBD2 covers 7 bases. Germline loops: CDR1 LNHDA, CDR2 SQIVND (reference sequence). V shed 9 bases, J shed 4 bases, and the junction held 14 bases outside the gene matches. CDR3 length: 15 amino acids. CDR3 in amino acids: CASSTLAGVPETQYF. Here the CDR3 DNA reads TGTGCCAGCTCCACATTGGCGGGGGTCCCAGAGACCCAGTACTTC.

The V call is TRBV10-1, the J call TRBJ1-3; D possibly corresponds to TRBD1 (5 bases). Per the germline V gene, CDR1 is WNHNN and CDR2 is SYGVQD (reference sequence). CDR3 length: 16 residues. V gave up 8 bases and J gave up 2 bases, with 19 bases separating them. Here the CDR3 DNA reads TGCGCCAGCGACCCGCTCCGGGACGGGGCTGGAAACACCATATATTTT. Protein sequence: CASDPLRDGAGNTIYF.

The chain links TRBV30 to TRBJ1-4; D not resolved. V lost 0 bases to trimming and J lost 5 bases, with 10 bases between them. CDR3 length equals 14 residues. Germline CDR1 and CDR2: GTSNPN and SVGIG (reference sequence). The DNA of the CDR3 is TGTGCCTGGAGTGTACGGGAGATAAATGAAAAACTGTTTTTT. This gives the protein CAWSVREINEKLFF.